A single sample is the source of the 15 T cell receptor beta chains below, sequenced in a study of cytomegalovirus exposure and HLA in healthy donors. With 60 Vbeta and 13 Jbeta primers, the PCR was carried out. Only in-frame clones appear in the TCRdb table, and some are missing; sequencing was by immunoSEQ multiplex PCR. The sample records 120,000 to 150,000 clones, around 80% being singletons. The source material was PBMCs. Receptors were obtained from a woman between 45 and 60 years old in good health and CMV-seropositive.

In its sample, this clone was seen a few times. V usage is TRBV7-2 and J usage is TRBJ2-7; 9 positions agree with TRBD2. CDR1 is SGHTA and CDR2 is FQGNSA in the germline V gene. CDR3 length equals 16 residues. Trimming at V came to 2 bases and at J to 6 bases, leaving 11 bases not matched to a gene. For the CDR3, the DNA is TGTGCCAGCAGCTTAACGGTCGGGCGGGGGGGCCGCGAGCAGTACTTC. Protein sequence: CASSLTVGRGGREQYF. The whole variable domain, remainder taken from reference TRBV7-2 and TRBJ2-7, is GAGVSQSPSNKVTEKGKDVELRCDPISGHTALYWYRQSLGQGLEFLIYFQGNSAPDKSGLPSDRFSAERTGGSVSTLTIQRTQQEDSAVYLCASSLTVGRGGREQYFGPGTRLTVT.

V is TRBV16 and J is TRBJ1-1; a possible D gene is TRBD1 (5 bases). Germline-derived CDR1 and CDR2 are KGHSY and FQNENV. This CDR3 contains 15 residues. Trimming took 0 bases from V and 5 from J, leaving 13 bases between them. In DNA form, the CDR3 reads TGTGCCAGCAGCCAATCGATGGCAGGGTTAACTGAAGCTTTCTTT. It translates to CASSQSMAGLTEAFF.

This chain links TRBV19 with TRBJ1-6; TRBD1 might be the D (5 bases). There are 16 residues in the CDR3. Germline CDR1 reads LNHDA; CDR2 reads SQIVND (reference sequence). V lost 3 bases to trimming and J lost 6 bases, with 15 bases between them. CDR3 amino acids: CASSIRGGESNSPLHF. CDR3 sequence (DNA): TGTGCCAGTAGTATCCGGGGCGGGGAGAGTAATTCACCCCTCCACTTT.

The chain is built from TRBV5-4 and TRBJ1-5, with 7 bases matching TRBD1. Trimming at V came to 0 bases and at J to 3 bases, leaving 3 bases not matched to a gene. The germline CDR1 and CDR2 sequences are SGHNT and YYREEE (reference sequence). The CDR3 has 15 amino acids. The CDR3 loop reads CASSLGGQINQPQHF. The DNA of the CDR3 is TGTGCCAGCAGCTTGGGGGGACAGATCAATCAGCCCCAGCATTTT.

The chain joins TRBV5-1 to TRBJ2-5; 14 bases fit TRBD2. The length of the CDR3 is 16 residues. J lost 1 base, V lost 4 bases, and 3 bases had no gene match. CDR1 and CDR2 (germline): SGHRS, YFSETQ. As DNA, the CDR3 is TGCGCCAGCAGCCGGGGACTAGCGGGGGCCCAAGAGACCCAGTACTTC. Translating gives CASSRGLAGAQETQYF.

J is TRBJ1-2 and V is TRBV25-1; 10 bases map to TRBD1. The CDR3 contains 15 residues. Germline-derived CDR1 and CDR2 are MGHDK and SYGVNS. V shed 4 bases, J shed 8 bases, and the junction held 10 bases outside the gene matches. The CDR3 nucleotides are TGTGCCAGCAGTGGGACTGGGACAGGGGTTTCAGGCTACACCTTC. Amino acid sequence: CASSGTGTGVSGYTF.

The chain couples TRBV7-8 to TRBJ1-1, with D hard to call. The germline CDR1 and CDR2 sequences are SGHVS and FQNEAQ. This CDR3 is built from 14 residues. Trimming stripped 3 bases from V and 0 bases from J, with 8 bases between. The CDR3 here is CASSFNSLNTEAFF. The CDR3 region has the DNA TGTGCCAGCAGCTTCAACAGCTTGAACACTGAAGCTTTCTTT. Using reference TRBV7-8 and TRBJ1-1 for the parts outside the CDR3, the full variable domain is GAGVSQSPRYKVAKRGQDVALRCDPISGHVSLFWYQQALGQGPEFLTYFQNEAQLDKSGLPSDRFFAERPEGSVSTLKIQRTQQEDSAVYLCASSFNSLNTEAFFGQGTRLTVV.

A single count supports this clone. This sequence joins TRBV5-1 and TRBJ1-1, with TRBD1 identical over 10 bases. Germline V gene lookup returns CDR1 SGHRS and CDR2 YFSETQ. V shed 5 bases, J shed 5 bases, and the junction held 9 bases outside the gene matches. The CDR3 contains 15 residues. In DNA form, the CDR3 reads TGCGCCAGCAGACCTCAGACAGGGGGCAAGACTGAAGCTTTCTTT. Encoded protein: CASRPQTGGKTEAFF.

The rearrangement links TRBV19 to TRBJ1-1; D remains unclear. This CDR3 has 15 amino acids. Germline-derived CDR1 and CDR2 are LNHDA and SQIVND (reference sequence). The ends were cut back, 6 bases at V and 0 bases at J, with 14 bases in the middle. CDR3 sequence: CASRWAASMNTEAFF. In DNA, the CDR3 is TGTGCCAGTAGATGGGCAGCCAGCATGAACACTGAAGCTTTCTTT. The whole variable domain, remainder taken from reference TRBV19 and TRBJ1-1, is DGGITQSPKYLFRKEGQNVTLSCEQNLNHDAMYWYRQDPGQGLRLIYYSQIVNDFQKGDIAEGYSVSREKKESFPLTVTSAQKNPTAFYLCASRWAASMNTEAFFGQGTRLTVV.

The V gene is TRBV7-8, the J gene TRBJ2-3; D call uncertain. Germline CDR1 is SGHVS and CDR2 is FQNEAQ. The V gene lost 5 bases and the J gene lost 1 base, with 10 bases spanning the gap. The CDR3 is 14 amino acids. This CDR3 is CASSPTRGTDTQYF. In DNA form, the CDR3 reads TGTGCCAGCAGCCCCACCCGGGGCACAGATACGCAGTATTTT.

The chain employs TRBV30 and TRBJ1-6; D is perhaps TRBD1 (6 bases). The ends were cut back, 3 bases at V and 2 bases at J, with 17 bases in the middle. The germline gives CDR1 GTSNPN, CDR2 SVGIG (reference sequence). The CDR3 length is 17 residues. The CDR3 nucleotides read TGTGCCTGGAGCACAGAACAGGGAAGAACCTATAATTCACCCCTCCACTTT. Its protein product is CAWSTEQGRTYNSPLHF.

The rearrangement joins TRBV7-6 to TRBJ2-7, with 10 bases matching TRBD1. The CDR3 totals 14 residues. Germline V gene data show CDR1 as SGHVS and CDR2 as FNYEAQ. Germline trimming cut 5 bases from V and 5 bases from J; bases unmatched to any gene: 6. In nucleotides, the CDR3 is TGTGCCAGCAGCGCTGACAGGGGGCAGAACGAGCAGTACTTC. Protein: CASSADRGQNEQYF.

This sequence joins TRBV5-1 and TRBJ1-2, with D perhaps matching TRBD1 (6 bases). V was cut by 3 bases and J by 8 bases, with 17 bases left in between. The CDR3 loop spans 14 amino acids. The germline V gene encodes CDR1 SGHRS and CDR2 YFSETQ. DNA of the CDR3: TGCGCCAGCAGCTCCCCGGGACAAGTAAACGGCTACACCTTC. Residues: CASSSPGQVNGYTF.

This rearrangement joins TRBV14 to TRBJ1-4; the D gene is possibly TRBD1 (5 bases). CDR1 SGHDN and CDR2 FVKESK come from the germline V gene. CDR3 length: 14 residues. Trimming stripped 1 base from V and 5 bases from J, with 8 bases between. CDR3 in DNA: TGTGCCAGCAGCCAAGTCTGGGGCAATGAAAAACTGTTTTTT. Translation gives CASSQVWGNEKLFF.

CDR3 coding DNA: TGTGCCAGCAGGGAGGACGGCCCCTCCTACGAGCAGTACTTC. Protein sequence: CASREDGPSYEQYF. This chain connects TRBV2 to TRBJ2-5, with D perhaps TRBD2 (5 bases). The DNA end is more similar to TRBJ2-7, so the J call may be wrong. The CDR3 is 14 residues long. Germline V CDR1 and CDR2: SNHLY, FYNNEI.